This T cell receptor beta chain emerged from a study of blood T cell repertoires in COVID-19. Participant age was about 18 to 100 years, and participants resided in approximately 24 US areas. Participants reported their clinical history, and cohort assignment relied on those reports. Study processing details: Estimated nucleated cell counts came from reference gene primer amplification. Sequencing used immunoSEQ multiplex PCR; TCRdb keeps in-frame clones, though not all of them. Clone size and the V and J calls come from that table; the DNA yielded D and trimming. The sample holds a few hundred thousand clones, 75% to 90% seen once. The trim removed 5 bases at V and 5 bases at J, leaving 14 bases unmatched. Germline V gene data show CDR1 as SEHNR and CDR2 as FQNEAQ (reference sequence). This CDR3 comprises 17 residues.

Sequencing used PBMCs or T cells enriched from blood (not recorded which). The TCR sequence derives from a man aged 25 to 40 who had recovered from COVID-19. The chain recombines TRBV7-9 with TRBJ2-2; 7 bases agree with TRBD2. CDR3 in DNA: TGTGCCAGCAGCCGCACGGGGAGGGGCACCGTGACCGGGGAGCTGTTTTTT. Translating gives CASSRTGRGTVTGELFF.